This T cell receptor (beta chain) emerged from a study of tumor and adjacent non-tumor tissue in lung cancer. Study-level points and caveats: Top 100 clones took a larger repertoire share in normal lung.

On this clonotype: What it binds is not known. One junction end does not reproduce the germline sequence, and a read error may be involved.

RNA was extracted from bulk tissue without any cell sorting. The library came from three nested PCR rounds adapted from ARM-PCR protocols. TCRdb ran MiXCR on the multiplex PCR reads and lists one entry per CDR3 protein. This table holds about 93,000 distinct CDR3 sequences, around 71% found once. Germline lookup yields CDR1 SGHAT and CDR2 FQDESV (reference sequence). CDR3 size: 14 residues. The gene calls are TRBV11-1 and TRBJ2-5; TRBD1 matches at 7 bases. This clonotype was sampled from a man aged 55-75 years with non-small cell lung cancer. The sequencing input was lung tumor tissue. The DNA for the CDR3 is TGTGCCAGCAGCTTAGGACAGGGCCAAGATACCCAGTACTTC. It is translated as CASSLGQGQDTQYF. The variable domain in full, with the rest retrieved from reference TRBV11-1 and TRBJ2-5, is EAEVAQSPRYKITEKSQAVAFWCDPISGHATLYWYRQILGQGPELLVQFQDESVVDDSQLPKDRFSAERLKGVDSTLKIQPAELGDSAMYLCASSLGQGQDTQYFGPGTRLLVL.